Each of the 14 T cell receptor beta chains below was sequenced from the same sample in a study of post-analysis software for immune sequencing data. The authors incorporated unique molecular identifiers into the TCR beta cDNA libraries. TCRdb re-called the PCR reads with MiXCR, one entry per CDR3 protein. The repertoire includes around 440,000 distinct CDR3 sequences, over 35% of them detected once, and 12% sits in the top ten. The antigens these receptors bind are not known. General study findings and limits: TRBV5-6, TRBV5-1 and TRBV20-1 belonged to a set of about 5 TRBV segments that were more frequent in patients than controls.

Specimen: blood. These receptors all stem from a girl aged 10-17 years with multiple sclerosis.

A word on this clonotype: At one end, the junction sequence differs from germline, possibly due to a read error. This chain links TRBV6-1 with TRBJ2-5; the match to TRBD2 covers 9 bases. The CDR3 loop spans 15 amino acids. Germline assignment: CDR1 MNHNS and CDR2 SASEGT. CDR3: CAGSLLSGSRETQYF. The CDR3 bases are TGTGCCGGCAGCTTACTTAGCGGGAGCAGGGAGACCCAGTACTTC.

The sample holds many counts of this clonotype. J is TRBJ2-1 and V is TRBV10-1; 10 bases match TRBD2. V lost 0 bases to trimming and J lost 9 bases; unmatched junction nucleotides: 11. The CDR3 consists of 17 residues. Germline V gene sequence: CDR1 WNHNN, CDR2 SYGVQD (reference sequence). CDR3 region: CASSESLGLAGAGEQFF. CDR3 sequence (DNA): TGCGCCAGCAGTGAGTCTTTAGGGCTAGCGGGAGCCGGTGAGCAGTTCTTC.

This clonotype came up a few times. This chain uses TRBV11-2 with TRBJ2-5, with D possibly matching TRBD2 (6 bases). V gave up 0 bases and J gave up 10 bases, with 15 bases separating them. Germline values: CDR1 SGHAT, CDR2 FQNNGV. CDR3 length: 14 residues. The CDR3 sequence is CASSLDPGDLDQYF. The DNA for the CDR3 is TGTGCCAGCAGCTTAGATCCGGGAGATCTGGACCAGTACTTC. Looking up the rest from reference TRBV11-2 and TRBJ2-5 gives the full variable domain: EAGVAQSPRYKIIEKRQSVAFWCNPISGHATLYWYQQILGQGPKLLIQFQNNGVVDDSQLPKDRFSAERLKGVDSTLKIQPAKLEDSAVYLCASSLDPGDLDQYFGPGTRLLVL.

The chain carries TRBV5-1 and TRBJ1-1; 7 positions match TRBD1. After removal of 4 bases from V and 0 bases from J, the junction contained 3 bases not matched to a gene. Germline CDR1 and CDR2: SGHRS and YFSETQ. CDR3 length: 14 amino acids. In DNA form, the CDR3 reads TGCGCCAGCAGCGGGGACAGAATGAACACTGAAGCTTTCTTT. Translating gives CASSGDRMNTEAFF.

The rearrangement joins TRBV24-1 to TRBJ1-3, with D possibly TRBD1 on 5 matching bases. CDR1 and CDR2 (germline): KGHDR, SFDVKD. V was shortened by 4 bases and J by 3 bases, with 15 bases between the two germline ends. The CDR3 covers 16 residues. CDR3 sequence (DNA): TGTGCCACCAGTGAATATCCAGAGGGGTTTGGAAACACCATATATTTT. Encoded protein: CATSEYPEGFGNTIYF.

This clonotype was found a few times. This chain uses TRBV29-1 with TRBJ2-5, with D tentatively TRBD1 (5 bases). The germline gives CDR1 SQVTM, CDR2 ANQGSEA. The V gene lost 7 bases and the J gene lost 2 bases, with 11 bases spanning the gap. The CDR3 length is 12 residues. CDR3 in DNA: TGCAGCGCCGGCAGGGTACAAGAGACCCAGTACTTC. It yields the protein CSAGRVQETQYF.

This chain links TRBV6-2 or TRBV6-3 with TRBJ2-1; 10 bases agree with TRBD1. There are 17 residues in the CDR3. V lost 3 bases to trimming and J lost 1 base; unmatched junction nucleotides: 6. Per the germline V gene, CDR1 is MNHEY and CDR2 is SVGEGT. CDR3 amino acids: CASSYLAGQGSYNEQFF. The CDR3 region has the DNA TGTGCCAGCAGTTATCTGGCGGGACAGGGGTCCTACAATGAGCAGTTCTTC.

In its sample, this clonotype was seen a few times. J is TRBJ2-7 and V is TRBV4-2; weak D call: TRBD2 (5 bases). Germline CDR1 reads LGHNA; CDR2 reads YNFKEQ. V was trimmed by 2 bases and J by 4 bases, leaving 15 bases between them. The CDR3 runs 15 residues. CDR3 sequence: CASSQQTREAYEQYF. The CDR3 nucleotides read TGTGCCAGCAGCCAACAAACTAGAGAAGCTTACGAGCAGTACTTC.

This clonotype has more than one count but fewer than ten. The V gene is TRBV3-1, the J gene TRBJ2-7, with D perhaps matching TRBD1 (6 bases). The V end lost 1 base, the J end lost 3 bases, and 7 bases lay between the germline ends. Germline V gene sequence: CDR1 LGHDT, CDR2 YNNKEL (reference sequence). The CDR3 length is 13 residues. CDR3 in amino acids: CASSQGQVYEQYF. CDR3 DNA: TGTGCCAGCAGCCAAGGACAGGTCTACGAGCAGTACTTC.

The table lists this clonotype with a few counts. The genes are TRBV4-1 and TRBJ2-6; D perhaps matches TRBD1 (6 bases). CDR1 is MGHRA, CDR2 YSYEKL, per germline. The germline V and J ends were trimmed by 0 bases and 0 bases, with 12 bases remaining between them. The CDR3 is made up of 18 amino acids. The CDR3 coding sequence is TGCGCCAGCAGCCAAGATGACAGGTTTAGCTCTGGGGCCAACGTCCTGACTTTC. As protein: CASSQDDRFSSGANVLTF.

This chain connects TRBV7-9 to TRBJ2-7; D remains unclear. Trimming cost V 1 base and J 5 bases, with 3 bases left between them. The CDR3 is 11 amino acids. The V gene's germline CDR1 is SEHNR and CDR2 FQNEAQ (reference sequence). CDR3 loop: CASSLVHEQYF. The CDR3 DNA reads TGTGCCAGCAGCTTAGTCCACGAGCAGTACTTC. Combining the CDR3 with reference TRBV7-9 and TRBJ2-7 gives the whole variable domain DTGVSQNPRHKITKRGQNVTFRCDPISEHNRLYWYRQTLGQGPEFLTYFQNEAQLEKSRLLSDRFSAERPKGSFSTLEIQRTEQGDSAMYLCASSLVHEQYFGPGTRLTVT.

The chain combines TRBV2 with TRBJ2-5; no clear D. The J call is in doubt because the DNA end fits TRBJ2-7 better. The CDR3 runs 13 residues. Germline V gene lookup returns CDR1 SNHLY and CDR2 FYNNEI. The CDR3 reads CASSGDGENEQYF. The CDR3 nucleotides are TGTGCCAGCAGTGGCGATGGGGAAAACGAGCAGTACTTC.

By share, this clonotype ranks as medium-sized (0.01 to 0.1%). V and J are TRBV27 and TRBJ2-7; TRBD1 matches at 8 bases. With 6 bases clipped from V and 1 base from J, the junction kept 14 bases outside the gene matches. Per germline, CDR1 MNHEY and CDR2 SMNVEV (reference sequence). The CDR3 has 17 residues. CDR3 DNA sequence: TGTGCCAGCAGCCCAAACCCGACAGGGGAAGGATCCTACGAGCAGTACTTC. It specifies CASSPNPTGEGSYEQYF.

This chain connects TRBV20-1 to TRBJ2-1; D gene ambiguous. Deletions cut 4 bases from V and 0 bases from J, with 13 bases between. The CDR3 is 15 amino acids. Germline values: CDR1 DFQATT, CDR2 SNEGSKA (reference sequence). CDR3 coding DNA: TGCAGTGCTAAGGCGGCTCCTACCTCCTACAATGAGCAGTTCTTC. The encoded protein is CSAKAAPTSYNEQFF.